These 3 T cell receptor beta chains share one sample of origin, sequenced in a study of beta chain features in type 1 diabetes. Reverse transcription of all isolated RNA meant that expressed TCRB transcripts were sequenced. Method: immunoSEQ multiplex PCR; TCRdb's copy keeps in-frame clones and lacks some. Seen here are approximately 140,000 clones, about 50% observed once, and the top ten hold around 0.43%. The sample was Tregs from blood. These receptor sequences come from a man between 18 and 29 years old in good health.

This chain links TRBV4-3 with TRBJ2-3, with 10 bases fitting TRBD1. This CDR3 spans 15 amino acids. The germline V gene encodes CDR1 LGHNA and CDR2 YSLEER. The trim removed 1 base at V and 12 bases at J, leaving 10 bases unmatched. Written as DNA, the CDR3 is TGCGCCAGCAGCCAAGCGACAGGGGGCCTTTTCTCACAGTATTTT. It is translated as CASSQATGGLFSQYF.

This clone was observed a few times. The J gene is TRBJ2-7, the V gene TRBV5-1, with 7 positions matching TRBD2. V dropped 3 bases and J dropped 5; count of bases not matched to a gene: 8. This CDR3 contains 14 residues. Germline CDR1 is SGHRS and CDR2 is YFSETQ. CDR3 sequence reads: CASSSTSARHEQYF. CDR3 DNA sequence: TGCGCCAGCAGCTCCACTAGCGCCCGACACGAGCAGTACTTC.

This clone was seen only a few times. This chain joins TRBV4-3 and TRBJ1-6; 7 positions match TRBD1. Per the germline V gene, CDR1 is LGHNA and CDR2 is YSLEER. V gave up 9 bases and J gave up 7 bases; unmatched junction bases: 6. The CDR3 has 13 amino acids. Here the CDR3 DNA reads TGCGCCAGTCAACAGGGGTGGAATTCACCCCTCCACTTT. Protein product: CASQQGWNSPLHF.